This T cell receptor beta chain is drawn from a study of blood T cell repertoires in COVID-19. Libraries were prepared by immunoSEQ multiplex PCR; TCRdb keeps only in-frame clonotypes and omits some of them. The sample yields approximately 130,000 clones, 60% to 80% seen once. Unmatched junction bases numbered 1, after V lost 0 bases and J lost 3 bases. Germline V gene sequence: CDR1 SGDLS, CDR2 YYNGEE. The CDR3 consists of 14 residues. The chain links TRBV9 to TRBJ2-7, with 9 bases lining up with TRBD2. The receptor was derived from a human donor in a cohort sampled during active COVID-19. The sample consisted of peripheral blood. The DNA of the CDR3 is TGTGCCAGCAGCGTAGGCGGGAGGGGCTACGAGCAGTACTTC. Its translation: CASSVGGRGYEQYF.